Listed below are T cell receptor beta chains from one sample, sequenced in a study of T cells in Graves' hyperthyroidism and ophthalmopathy. TCRdb called the multiplex PCR reads again in MiXCR, with one record for every CDR3 protein. The sample has roughly 710,000 distinct CDR3 sequences, 35% seen once; the top ten hold roughly 30%. The sample consisted of blood. The receptors here all came from a middle-aged woman with Graves' hyperthyroidism. Both conserved end residues are part of each CDR3. The D gene is left open where the match is weak. Expanded clones get a size class; other rows say once, few or many, or leave the size out.

DNA: TGTGCCAGCAGCTCCCGGACAGGGGCGACTGAAGCTTTCTTT
CDR3: CASSSRTGATEAFF
size: -
D: TRBD1
J: TRBJ1-1
V: TRBV7-2

DNA: TGTGCCAGCAACTTCGGGGTGGCCTCGACCTACGAGCAGTACTTC
CDR3: CASNFGVASTYEQYF
size: -
D: -
J: TRBJ2-7
V: TRBV7-2

DNA: TGTGCCAGCAGCGCCACAGGGACCTATAATTCACCCCTCCACTTT
CDR3: CASSATGTYNSPLHF
size: many
D: -
J: TRBJ1-6
V: TRBV7-9

DNA: TGTGCCAGCAGCGCGACAGGGTCTGGGGATTCACCCCTCCACTTT
CDR3: CASSATGSGDSPLHF
size: many
D: TRBD1
J: TRBJ1-6
V: TRBV7-2

DNA: TGCGCCAGCAGCGAGATGACAGGGGAGGCCGGGGAGCTGTTTTTT
CDR3: CASSEMTGEAGELFF
size: many
D: TRBD1
J: TRBJ2-2
V: TRBV4-3

DNA: TGTGCCAGCAGTCCGGGAGGGAGGGGGACAACGGACACTGAAGCTTTCTTT
CDR3: CASSPGGRGTTDTEAFF
size: many
D: -
J: TRBJ1-1
V: TRBV25-1

DNA: TGTGCCGGGAACTCTGGGGCCAACGTCCTGACTTTC
CDR3: CAGNSGANVLTF
size: -
D: -
J: TRBJ2-6
V: TRBV10-3

DNA: TGTGCCAGCAGCCCTTCCATCCTCGTGGGCTCTGGAAACACCATATATTTT
CDR3: CASSPSILVGSGNTIYF
size: -
D: -
J: TRBJ1-3
V: TRBV11-1

DNA: TGCAGTGCGCGGAAGACGGACAGGGGCATGAACACTGAAGCTTTCTTT
CDR3: CSARKTDRGMNTEAFF
size: -
D: TRBD1
J: TRBJ1-1
V: TRBV20-1

DNA: TGTGCCACCAGTGATTTGGTGGATCAGCCCCAGCATTTT
CDR3: CATSDLVDQPQHF
size: many
D: -
J: TRBJ1-5
V: TRBV24-1

DNA: TGTGCCACCCGGGCGGAAGGGGCCAACGTCCTGACTTTC
CDR3: CATRAEGANVLTF
size: once
D: -
J: TRBJ2-6
V: TRBV6-2/TRBV6-3

DNA: TGTGCCAGCAGCCGGGCCAAGGGGTGGGAGACCCAGTACTTC
CDR3: CASSRAKGWETQYF
size: -
D: -
J: TRBJ2-5
V: TRBV12-3/TRBV12-4

DNA: TGCGCCAGCAGCTTCTCCAGGGAAGGCTACACCTTC
CDR3: CASSFSREGYTF
size: -
D: -
J: TRBJ1-2
V: TRBV5-1

DNA: TGTGCCAGCAGTTTTGATGGCCTGAACACTGAAGCTTTCTTT
CDR3: CASSFDGLNTEAFF
size: -
D: -
J: TRBJ1-1
V: TRBV28

DNA: TGTGCCAGCAGTCCGGGAGGATACAGTGAAAAACTGTTTTTT
CDR3: CASSPGGYSEKLFF
size: few
D: -
J: TRBJ1-4
V: TRBV12-3/TRBV12-4

DNA: TGCGCCAGCAGCTTGGCTGCAGGGAATTTCGTTGAAGCTTTCTTT
CDR3: CASSLAAGNFVEAFF
size: -
D: -
J: TRBJ1-1
V: TRBV5-1

DNA: TGTGCCAGCAGCGTAGTTTTGGGGCCTGGCGAGCAGTACTTC
CDR3: CASSVVLGPGEQYF
size: few
D: -
J: TRBJ2-7
V: TRBV9

DNA: TGTGCCAGCAGTTTCCGGGGGGGGAACTATGGCTACACCTTC
CDR3: CASSFRGGNYGYTF
size: many
D: -
J: TRBJ1-2
V: TRBV12-3/TRBV12-4

DNA: TGTGCCAGCAGTCCGACCGGGGTGAATTCACCCCTCCACTTT
CDR3: CASSPTGVNSPLHF
size: many
D: -
J: TRBJ1-6
V: TRBV6-5

DNA: TGTGCCAGCAGCTTAGGGGGTTTTGTTGACGAGCAGTACTTC
CDR3: CASSLGGFVDEQYF
size: many
D: -
J: TRBJ2-7
V: TRBV11-2

DNA: TGTGCCAGTAGTTCCCAAGGACAGGGAACGCAGTATTTT
CDR3: CASSSQGQGTQYF
size: few
D: TRBD1
J: TRBJ2-3
V: TRBV19

DNA: TGTGCCAGCAGCTTAGGGGGTTCCCGCCGTGTTTTCTTT
CDR3: CASSLGGSRRVFF
size: few
D: -
J: TRBJ1-1
V: TRBV7-2

DNA: TGCAGCGTAGAAGACGGGACTAACTATGGCTACACCTTC
CDR3: CSVEDGTNYGYTF
size: many
D: -
J: TRBJ1-2
V: TRBV29-1

DNA: TGCAGCGTTGACGGGATGGGGAACACTGAAGCTTTCTTT
CDR3: CSVDGMGNTEAFF
size: -
D: -
J: TRBJ1-1
V: TRBV29-1

DNA: TGCGCCAGCAGCCATGATGCCCCCGAGGACGGCAGGGGTTACGAGCAGTACTTC
CDR3: CASSHDAPEDGRGYEQYF
size: -
D: -
J: TRBJ2-7
V: TRBV4-3

DNA: TGTGCCAGCAGCGTAGCGGGCGGGGGGGCGAGAGAGACCCAGTACTTC
CDR3: CASSVAGGGARETQYF
size: -
D: TRBD2
J: TRBJ2-5
V: TRBV9

DNA: TGTGCCAGCAGTTGGGACGGGTACACTGAAGCTTTCTTT
CDR3: CASSWDGYTEAFF
size: few
D: -
J: TRBJ1-1
V: TRBV2

DNA: TGCGCCAGCAGAGCCCTCTCGGGGAACACTGAAGCTTTCTTT
CDR3: CASRALSGNTEAFF
size: few
D: -
J: TRBJ1-1
V: TRBV4-1

DNA: TGTGCCACCAGTGACGCTGACATCCGTGGCTACACCTTC
CDR3: CATSDADIRGYTF
size: many
D: -
J: TRBJ1-2
V: TRBV24-1

DNA: TGTGCCAGTAGTAGGGGGGACGGAAAAGCTTTCTTT
CDR3: CASSRGDGKAFF
size: few
D: -
J: TRBJ1-1
V: TRBV19